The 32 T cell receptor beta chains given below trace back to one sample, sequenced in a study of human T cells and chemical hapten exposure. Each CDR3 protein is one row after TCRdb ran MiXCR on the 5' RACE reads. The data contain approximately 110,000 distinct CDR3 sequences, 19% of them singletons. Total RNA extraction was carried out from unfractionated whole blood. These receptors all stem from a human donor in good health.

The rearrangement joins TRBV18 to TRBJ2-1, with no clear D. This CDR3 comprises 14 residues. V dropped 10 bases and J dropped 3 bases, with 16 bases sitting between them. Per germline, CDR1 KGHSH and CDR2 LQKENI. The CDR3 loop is CATTEKSNYNEQFF. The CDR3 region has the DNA TGTGCCACCACCGAGAAGTCGAACTACAATGAGCAGTTCTTC. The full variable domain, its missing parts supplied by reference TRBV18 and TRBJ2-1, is NAGVMQNPRHLVRRRGQEARLRCSPMKGHSHVYWYRQLPEEGLKFMVYLQKENIIDESGMPKERFSAEFPKEGPSILRIQQVVRGDSAAYFCATTEKSNYNEQFFGPGTRLTVL.

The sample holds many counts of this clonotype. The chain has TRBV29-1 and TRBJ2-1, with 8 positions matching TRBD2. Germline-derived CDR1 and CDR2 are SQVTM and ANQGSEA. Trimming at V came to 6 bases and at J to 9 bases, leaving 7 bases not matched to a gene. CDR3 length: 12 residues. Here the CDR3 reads CSVGTSWAEQFF. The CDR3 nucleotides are TGCAGCGTGGGGACTAGTTGGGCTGAGCAGTTCTTC.

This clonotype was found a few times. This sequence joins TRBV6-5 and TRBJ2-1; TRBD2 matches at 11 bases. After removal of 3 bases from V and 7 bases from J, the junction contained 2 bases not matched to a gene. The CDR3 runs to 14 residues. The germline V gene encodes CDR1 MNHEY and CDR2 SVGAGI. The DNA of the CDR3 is TGTGCCAGCAGTTATCGACTAGCGGGGAATGAGCAGTTCTTC. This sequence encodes CASSYRLAGNEQFF.

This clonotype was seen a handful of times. CDR3 loop: CASSLSGSYSNQPQHF. In nucleotides, the CDR3 is TGCGCCAGCAGCTTGTCAGGGAGTTATAGCAATCAGCCCCAGCATTTT. The chain has TRBV5-1 and TRBJ1-5, with D possibly TRBD1 on 5 matching bases. The CDR3 covers 16 residues. Trimming pared 1 base from V and 0 bases from J, leaving 11 bases between. Germline lookup yields CDR1 SGHRS and CDR2 YFSETQ. The variable domain in full, with the rest retrieved from reference TRBV5-1 and TRBJ1-5, is KAGVTQTPRYLIKTRGQQVTLSCSPISGHRSVSWYQQTPGQGLQFLFEYFSETQRNKGNFPGRFSGRQFSNSRSEMNVSTLELGDSALYLCASSLSGSYSNQPQHFGDGTRLSIL.

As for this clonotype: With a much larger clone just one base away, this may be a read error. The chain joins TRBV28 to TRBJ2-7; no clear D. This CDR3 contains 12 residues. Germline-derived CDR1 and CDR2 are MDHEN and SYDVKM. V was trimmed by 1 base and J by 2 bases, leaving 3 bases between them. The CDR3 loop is CASSLSPYEQYF. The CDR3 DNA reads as TGTGCCAGCAGTTTATCTCCCTACGAGCAGTACTTC.

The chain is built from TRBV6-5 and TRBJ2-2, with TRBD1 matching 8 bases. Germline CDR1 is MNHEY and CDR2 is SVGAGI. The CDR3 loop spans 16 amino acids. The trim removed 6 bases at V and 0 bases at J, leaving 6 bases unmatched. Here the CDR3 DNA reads TGTGCCAGCAGGAACGGACAGGGTACGAACACCGGGGAGCTGTTTTTT. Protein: CASRNGQGTNTGELFF.

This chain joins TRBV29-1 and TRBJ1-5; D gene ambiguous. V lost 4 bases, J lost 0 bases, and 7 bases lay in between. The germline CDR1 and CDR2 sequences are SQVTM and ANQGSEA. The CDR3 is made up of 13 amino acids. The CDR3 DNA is TGCAGCGTTGCAGGATCTAGCAATCAGCCCCAGCATTTT. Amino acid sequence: CSVAGSSNQPQHF.

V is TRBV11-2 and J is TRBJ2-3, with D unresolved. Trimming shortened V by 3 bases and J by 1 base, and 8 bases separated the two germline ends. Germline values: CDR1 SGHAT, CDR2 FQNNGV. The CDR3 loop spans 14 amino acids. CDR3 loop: CASSFTARTDTQYF. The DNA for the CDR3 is TGTGCCAGCAGCTTCACGGCTCGCACAGATACGCAGTATTTT. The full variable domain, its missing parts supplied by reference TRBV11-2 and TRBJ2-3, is EAGVAQSPRYKIIEKRQSVAFWCNPISGHATLYWYQQILGQGPKLLIQFQNNGVVDDSQLPKDRFSAERLKGVDSTLKIQPAKLEDSAVYLCASSFTARTDTQYFGPGTRLTVL.

The CDR3 sequence is CASSQTTIQETQYF. Written as DNA, the CDR3 is TGCGCCAGCAGCCAGACGACGATACAAGAGACCCAGTACTTC. The chain links TRBV4-1 to TRBJ2-5; D remains ambiguous. The ends were cut back, 3 bases at V and 2 bases at J, with 10 bases in the middle. In germline, CDR1 is MGHRA, CDR2 YSYEKL. The CDR3 is 14 residues long.

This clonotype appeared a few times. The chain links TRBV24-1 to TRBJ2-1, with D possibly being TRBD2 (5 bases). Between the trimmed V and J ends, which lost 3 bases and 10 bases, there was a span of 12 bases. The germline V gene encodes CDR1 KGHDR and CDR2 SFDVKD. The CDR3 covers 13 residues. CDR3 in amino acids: CATSDAPLGEQFF. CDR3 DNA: TGTGCCACCAGTGATGCGCCACTAGGAGAGCAGTTCTTC.

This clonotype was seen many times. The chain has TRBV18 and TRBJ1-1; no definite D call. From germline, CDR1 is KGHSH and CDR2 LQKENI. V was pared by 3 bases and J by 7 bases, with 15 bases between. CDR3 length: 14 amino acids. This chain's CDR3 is CASSPYIAPIEAFF. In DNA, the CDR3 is TGTGCCAGCTCACCCTACATAGCACCGATTGAAGCTTTCTTT. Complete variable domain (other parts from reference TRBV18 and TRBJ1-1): NAGVMQNPRHLVRRRGQEARLRCSPMKGHSHVYWYRQLPEEGLKFMVYLQKENIIDESGMPKERFSAEFPKEGPSILRIQQVVRGDSAAYFCASSPYIAPIEAFFGQGTRLTVV.

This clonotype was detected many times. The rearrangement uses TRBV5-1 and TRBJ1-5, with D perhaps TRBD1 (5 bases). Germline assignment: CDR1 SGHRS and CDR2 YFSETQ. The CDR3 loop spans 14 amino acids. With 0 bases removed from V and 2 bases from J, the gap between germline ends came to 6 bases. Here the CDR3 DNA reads TGCGCCAGCAGCTTGGGCAGGGGCAATCAGCCCCAGCATTTT. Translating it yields CASSLGRGNQPQHF.

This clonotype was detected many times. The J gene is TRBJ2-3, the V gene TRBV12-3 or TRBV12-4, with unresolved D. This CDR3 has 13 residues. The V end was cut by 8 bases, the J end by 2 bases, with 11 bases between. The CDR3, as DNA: TGTGCCAGCTTTGACGGGTTCACAGATACGCAGTATTTT. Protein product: CASFDGFTDTQYF.

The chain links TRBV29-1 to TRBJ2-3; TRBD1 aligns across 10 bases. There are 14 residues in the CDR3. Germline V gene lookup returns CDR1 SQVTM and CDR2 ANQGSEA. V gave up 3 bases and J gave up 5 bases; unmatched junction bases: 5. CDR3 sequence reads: CSVERQGAEDTQYF. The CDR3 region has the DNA TGCAGCGTTGAGCGACAGGGGGCCGAAGATACGCAGTATTTT.

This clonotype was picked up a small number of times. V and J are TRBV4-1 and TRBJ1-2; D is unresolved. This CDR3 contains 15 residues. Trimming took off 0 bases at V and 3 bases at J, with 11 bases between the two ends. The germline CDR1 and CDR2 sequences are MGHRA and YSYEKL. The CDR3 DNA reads TGCGCCAGCAGCCAAGAAGGCCACCCGTACTATGGCTACACCTTC. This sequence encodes CASSQEGHPYYGYTF.

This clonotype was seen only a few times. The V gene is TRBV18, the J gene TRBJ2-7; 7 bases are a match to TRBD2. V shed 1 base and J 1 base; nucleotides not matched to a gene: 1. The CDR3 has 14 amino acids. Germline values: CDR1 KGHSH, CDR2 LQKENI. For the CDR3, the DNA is TGTGCCAGCTCACCACTGCGGGAGTCCTACGAGCAGTACTTC. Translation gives CASSPLRESYEQYF.

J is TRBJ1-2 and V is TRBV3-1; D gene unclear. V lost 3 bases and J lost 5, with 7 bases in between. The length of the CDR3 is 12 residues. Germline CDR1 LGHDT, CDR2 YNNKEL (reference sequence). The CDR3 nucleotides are TGTGCCAGCAGCCACATCAAATATGGCTACACCTTC. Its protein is CASSHIKYGYTF.

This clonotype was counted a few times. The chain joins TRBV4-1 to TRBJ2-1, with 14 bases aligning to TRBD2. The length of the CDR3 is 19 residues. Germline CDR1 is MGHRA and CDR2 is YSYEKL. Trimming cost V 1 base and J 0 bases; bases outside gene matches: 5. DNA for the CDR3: TGCGCCAGCAGCCAAGGACTAGCGGGAGGGCAAAGCTCCTACAATGAGCAGTTCTTC. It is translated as CASSQGLAGGQSSYNEQFF.

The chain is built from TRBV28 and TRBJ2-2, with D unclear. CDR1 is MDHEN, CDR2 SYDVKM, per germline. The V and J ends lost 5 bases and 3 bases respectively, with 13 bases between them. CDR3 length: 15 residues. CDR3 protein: CASSLLDEYTGELFF. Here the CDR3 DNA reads TGTGCCAGCAGTCTCTTGGACGAATACACCGGGGAGCTGTTTTTT.

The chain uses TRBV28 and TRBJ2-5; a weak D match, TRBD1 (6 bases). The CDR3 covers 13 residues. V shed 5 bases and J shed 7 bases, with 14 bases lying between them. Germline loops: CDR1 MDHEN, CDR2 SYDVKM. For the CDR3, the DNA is TGTGCCAGCAGTGGGACACTCGAAAGGACCCAGTACTTC. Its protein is CASSGTLERTQYF.

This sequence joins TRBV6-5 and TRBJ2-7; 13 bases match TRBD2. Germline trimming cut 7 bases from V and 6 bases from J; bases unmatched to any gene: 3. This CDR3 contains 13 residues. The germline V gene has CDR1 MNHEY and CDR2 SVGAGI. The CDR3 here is CASTRTSGSEQYF. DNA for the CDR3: TGTGCCAGCACCAGGACTAGCGGGAGCGAGCAGTACTTC.

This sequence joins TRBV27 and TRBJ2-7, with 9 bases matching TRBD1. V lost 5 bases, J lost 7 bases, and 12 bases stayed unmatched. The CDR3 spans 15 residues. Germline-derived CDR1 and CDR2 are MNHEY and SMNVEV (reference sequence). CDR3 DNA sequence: TGTGCCAGCAGTCCCTTGACAGGGGGAAGGGGTGAGCAGTACTTC. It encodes CASSPLTGGRGEQYF.

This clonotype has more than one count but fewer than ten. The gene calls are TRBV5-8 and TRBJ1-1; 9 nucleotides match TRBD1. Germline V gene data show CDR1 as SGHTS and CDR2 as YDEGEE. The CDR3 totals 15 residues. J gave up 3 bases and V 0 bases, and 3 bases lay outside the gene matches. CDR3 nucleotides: TGTGCCAGCAGCTTGGGGACAGGGGCTGACACTGAAGCTTTCTTT. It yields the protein CASSLGTGADTEAFF.

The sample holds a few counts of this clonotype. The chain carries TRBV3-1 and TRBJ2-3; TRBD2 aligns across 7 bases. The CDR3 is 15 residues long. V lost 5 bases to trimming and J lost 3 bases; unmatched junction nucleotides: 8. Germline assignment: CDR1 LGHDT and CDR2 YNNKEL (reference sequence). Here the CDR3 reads CASSSAGSPTDTQYF. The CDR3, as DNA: TGTGCCAGCAGCTCAGCGGGAAGTCCGACAGATACGCAGTATTTT.

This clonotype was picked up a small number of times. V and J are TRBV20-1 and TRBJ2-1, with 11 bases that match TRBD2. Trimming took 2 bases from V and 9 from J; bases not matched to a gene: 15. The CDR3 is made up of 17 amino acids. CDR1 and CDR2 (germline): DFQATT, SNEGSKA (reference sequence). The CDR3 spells CSARRPESSGRAGEQFF. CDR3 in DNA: TGCAGTGCTAGACGTCCCGAAAGTAGCGGGAGGGCAGGTGAGCAGTTCTTC.

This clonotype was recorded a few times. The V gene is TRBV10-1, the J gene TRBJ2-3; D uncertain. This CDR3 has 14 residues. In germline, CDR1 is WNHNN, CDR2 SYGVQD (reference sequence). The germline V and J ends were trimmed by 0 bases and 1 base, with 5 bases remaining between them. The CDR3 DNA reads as TGCGCCAGCAGTGAGTCTTCGGGCACAGATACGCAGTATTTT. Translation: CASSESSGTDTQYF.

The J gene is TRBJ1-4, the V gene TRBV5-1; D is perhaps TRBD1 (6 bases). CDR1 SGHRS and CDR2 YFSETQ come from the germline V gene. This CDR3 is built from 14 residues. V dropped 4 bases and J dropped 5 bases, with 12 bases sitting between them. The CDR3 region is CASSPSGVNEKLFF. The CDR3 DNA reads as TGCGCCAGCAGCCCATCAGGGGTGAATGAAAAACTGTTTTTT.

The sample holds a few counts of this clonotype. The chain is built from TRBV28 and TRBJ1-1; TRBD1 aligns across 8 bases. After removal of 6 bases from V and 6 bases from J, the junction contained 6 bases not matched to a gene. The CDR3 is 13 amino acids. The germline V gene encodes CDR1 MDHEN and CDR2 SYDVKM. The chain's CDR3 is CASRGQGQSEAFF. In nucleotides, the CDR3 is TGTGCCAGCAGAGGACAGGGACAATCTGAAGCTTTCTTT.

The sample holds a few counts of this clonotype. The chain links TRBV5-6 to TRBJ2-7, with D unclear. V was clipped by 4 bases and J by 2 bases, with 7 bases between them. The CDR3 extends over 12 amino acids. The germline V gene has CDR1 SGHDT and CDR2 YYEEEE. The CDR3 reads CASSLRTYEQYF. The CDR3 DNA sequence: TGTGCCAGCAGCCTCCGGACCTACGAGCAGTACTTC. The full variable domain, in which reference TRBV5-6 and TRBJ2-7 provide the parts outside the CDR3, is DAGVTQSPTHLIKTRGQQVTLRCSPKSGHDTVSWYQQALGQGPQFIFQYYEEEERQRGNFPDRFSGHQFPNYSSELNVNALLLGDSALYLCASSLRTYEQYFGPGTRLTVT.

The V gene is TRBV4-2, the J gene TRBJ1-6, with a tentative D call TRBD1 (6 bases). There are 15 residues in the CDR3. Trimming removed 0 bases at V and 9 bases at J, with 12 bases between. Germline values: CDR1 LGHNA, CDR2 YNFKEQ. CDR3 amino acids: CASSQDATGISPLHF. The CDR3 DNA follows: TGTGCCAGCAGCCAAGATGCCACAGGGATTTCACCCCTCCACTTT.

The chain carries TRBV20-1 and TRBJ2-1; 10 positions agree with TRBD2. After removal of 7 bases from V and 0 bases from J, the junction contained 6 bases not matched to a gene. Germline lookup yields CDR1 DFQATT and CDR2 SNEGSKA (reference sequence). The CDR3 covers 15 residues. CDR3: CSGSGRHGSYNEQFF. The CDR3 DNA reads TGCAGTGGTAGCGGGAGGCACGGCTCCTACAATGAGCAGTTCTTC.

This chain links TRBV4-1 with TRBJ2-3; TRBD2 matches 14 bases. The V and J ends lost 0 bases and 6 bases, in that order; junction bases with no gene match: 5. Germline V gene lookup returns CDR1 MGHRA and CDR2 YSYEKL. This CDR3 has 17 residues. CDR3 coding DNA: TGCGCCAGCAGCCAAGAGGGGACTAGCGGGAGATGGGATACGCAGTATTTT. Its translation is CASSQEGTSGRWDTQYF.